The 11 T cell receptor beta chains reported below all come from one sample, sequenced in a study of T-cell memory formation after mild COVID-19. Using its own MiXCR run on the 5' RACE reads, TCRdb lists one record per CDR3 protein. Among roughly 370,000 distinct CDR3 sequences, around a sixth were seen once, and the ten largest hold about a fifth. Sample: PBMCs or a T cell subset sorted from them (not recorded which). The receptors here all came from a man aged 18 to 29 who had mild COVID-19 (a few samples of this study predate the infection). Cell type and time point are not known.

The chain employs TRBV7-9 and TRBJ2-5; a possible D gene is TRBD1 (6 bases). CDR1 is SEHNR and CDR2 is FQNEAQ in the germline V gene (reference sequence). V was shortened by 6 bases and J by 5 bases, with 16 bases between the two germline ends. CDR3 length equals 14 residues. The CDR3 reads CASRSGHPEETQYF. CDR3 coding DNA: TGTGCCAGCAGGTCGGGACACCCGGAGGAGACCCAGTACTTC.

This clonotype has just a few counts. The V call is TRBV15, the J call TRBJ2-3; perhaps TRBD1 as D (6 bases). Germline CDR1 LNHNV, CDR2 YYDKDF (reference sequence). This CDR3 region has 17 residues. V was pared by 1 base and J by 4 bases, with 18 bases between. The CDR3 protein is CATSRAQGPLPADTQYF. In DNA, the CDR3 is TGTGCCACCAGCAGAGCTCAGGGGCCCCTACCAGCAGATACGCAGTATTTT.

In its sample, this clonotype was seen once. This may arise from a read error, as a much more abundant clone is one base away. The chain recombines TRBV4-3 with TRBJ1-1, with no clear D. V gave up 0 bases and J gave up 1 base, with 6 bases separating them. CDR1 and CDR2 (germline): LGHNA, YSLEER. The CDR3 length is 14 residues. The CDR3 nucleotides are TGCGCCAGCAGCCAAGAAATGGGGAACACTGAAGCTTTCTTT. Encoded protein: CASSQEMGNTEAFF.

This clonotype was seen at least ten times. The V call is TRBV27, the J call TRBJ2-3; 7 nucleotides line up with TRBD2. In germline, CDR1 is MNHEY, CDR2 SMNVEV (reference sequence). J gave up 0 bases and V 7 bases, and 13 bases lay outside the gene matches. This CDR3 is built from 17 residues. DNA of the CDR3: TGTGCCAGCATGAACGGGGGGATCGGGCCTAGCACAGATACGCAGTATTTT. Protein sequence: CASMNGGIGPSTDTQYF.

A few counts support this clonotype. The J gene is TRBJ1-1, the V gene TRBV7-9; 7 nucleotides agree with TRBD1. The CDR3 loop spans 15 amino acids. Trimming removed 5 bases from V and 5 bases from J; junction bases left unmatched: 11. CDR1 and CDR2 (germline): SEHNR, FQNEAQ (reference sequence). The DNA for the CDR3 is TGTGCCAGCAGCCCGGGGTCAGGGGGAGAGACTGAAGCTTTCTTT. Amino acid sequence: CASSPGSGGETEAFF.

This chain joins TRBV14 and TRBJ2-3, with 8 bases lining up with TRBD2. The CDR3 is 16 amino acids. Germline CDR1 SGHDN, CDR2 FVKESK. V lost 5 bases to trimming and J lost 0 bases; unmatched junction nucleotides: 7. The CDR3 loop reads CASSSLSGASTDTQYF. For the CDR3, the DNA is TGTGCCAGCAGCTCCCTTAGCGGGGCGAGCACAGATACGCAGTATTTT.

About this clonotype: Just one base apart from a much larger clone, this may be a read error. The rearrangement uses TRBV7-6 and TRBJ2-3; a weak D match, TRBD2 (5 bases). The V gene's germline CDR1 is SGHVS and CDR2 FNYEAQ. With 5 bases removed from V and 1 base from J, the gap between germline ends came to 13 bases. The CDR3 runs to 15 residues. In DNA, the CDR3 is TGTGCCAGCAGCCCCTCTCCGGGGTGCACAGATACGCAGTATTTT. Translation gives CASSPSPGCTDTQYF.

The CDR3 bases are TGTGCCAGCAGACGTACAGGGACAGCCGGAAACACCATATATTTT. Protein sequence: CASRRTGTAGNTIYF. The J gene is TRBJ1-3, the V gene TRBV2, with 7 positions matching TRBD1. The V segment lost 6 bases and the J segment 4 bases; nucleotides outside the gene matches: 9. The germline V gene has CDR1 SNHLY and CDR2 FYNNEI. This CDR3 is built from 15 residues.

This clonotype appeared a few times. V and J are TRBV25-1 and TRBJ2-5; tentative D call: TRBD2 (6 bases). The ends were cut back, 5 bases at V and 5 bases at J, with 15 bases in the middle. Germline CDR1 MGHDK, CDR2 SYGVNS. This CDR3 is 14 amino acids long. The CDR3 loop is CASSLLGGGETQYF. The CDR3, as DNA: TGTGCCAGCAGTCTCCTGGGGGGAGGTGAGACCCAGTACTTC. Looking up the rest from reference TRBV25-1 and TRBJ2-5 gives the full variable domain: EADIYQTPRYLVIGTGKKITLECSQTMGHDKMYWYQQDPGMELHLIHYSYGVNSTEKGDLSSESTVSRIRTEHFPLTLESARPSHTSQYLCASSLLGGGETQYFGPGTRLLVL.

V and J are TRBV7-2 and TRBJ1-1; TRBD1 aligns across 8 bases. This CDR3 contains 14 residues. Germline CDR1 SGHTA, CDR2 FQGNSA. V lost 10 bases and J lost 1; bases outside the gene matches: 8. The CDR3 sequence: CANSRTGTNTEAFF. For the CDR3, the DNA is TGTGCCAACTCACGGACAGGGACGAACACTGAAGCTTTCTTT.

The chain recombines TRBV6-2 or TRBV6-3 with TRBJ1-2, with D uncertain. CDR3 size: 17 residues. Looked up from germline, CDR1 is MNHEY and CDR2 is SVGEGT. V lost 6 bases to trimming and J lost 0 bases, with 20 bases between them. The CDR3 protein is CASRSLKGRSTNYGYTF. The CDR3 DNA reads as TGTGCCAGCAGGAGCCTAAAGGGCAGGAGCACTAACTATGGCTACACCTTC.